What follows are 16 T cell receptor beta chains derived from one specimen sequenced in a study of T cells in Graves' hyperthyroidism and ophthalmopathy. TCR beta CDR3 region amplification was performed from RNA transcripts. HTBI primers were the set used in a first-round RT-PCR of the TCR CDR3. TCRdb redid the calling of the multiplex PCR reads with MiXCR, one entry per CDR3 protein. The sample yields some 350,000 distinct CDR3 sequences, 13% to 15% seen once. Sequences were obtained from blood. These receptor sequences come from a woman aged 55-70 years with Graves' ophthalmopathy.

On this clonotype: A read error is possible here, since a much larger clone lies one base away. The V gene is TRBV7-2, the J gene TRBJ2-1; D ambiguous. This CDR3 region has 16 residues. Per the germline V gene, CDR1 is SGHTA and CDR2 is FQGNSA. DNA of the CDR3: TGTGCCAGCAGCTTAGGGTCAGTCCGCTCCTACAATGAGCAGTGCTTC. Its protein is CASSLGSVRSYNEQCF.

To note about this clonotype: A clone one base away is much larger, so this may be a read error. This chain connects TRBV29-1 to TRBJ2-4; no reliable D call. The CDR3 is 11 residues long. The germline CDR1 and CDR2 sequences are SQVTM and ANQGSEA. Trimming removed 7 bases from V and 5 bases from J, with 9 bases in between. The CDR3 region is CSARTENIQYF. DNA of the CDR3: TGCAGCGCCCGGACCGAAAACATTCAGTACTTC.

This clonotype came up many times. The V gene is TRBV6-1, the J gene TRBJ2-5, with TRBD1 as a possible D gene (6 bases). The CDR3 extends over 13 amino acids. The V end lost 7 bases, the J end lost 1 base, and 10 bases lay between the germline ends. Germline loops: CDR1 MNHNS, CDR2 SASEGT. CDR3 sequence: CASTGQLQETQYF. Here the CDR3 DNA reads TGTGCCAGCACTGGACAGCTCCAAGAGACCCAGTACTTC.

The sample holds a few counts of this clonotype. The CDR3 region is CASSLVSGSRMYEQYF. Written as DNA, the CDR3 is TGTGCCAGCAGCTTGGTTAGCGGGAGTCGTATGTACGAGCAGTACTTC. The chain couples TRBV5-5 to TRBJ2-7, with 9 nucleotides matching TRBD2. Germline values: CDR1 SGHKS, CDR2 YYEKEE (reference sequence). With 0 bases clipped from V and 4 bases from J, the junction kept 8 bases outside the gene matches. CDR3 length equals 16 residues.

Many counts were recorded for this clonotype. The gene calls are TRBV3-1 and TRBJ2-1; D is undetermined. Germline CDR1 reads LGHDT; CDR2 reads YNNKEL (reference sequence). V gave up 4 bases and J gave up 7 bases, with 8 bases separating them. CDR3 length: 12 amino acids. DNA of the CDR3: TGTGCCAGCAGCCCCCCAGCGAATGAGCAGTTCTTC. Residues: CASSPPANEQFF.

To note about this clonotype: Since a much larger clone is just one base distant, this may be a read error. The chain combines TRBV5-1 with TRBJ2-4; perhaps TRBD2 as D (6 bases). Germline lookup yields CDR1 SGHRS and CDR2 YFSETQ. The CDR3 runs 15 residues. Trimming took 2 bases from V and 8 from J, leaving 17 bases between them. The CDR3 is CASSLAGAPSDIQYF. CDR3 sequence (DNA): TGCGCCAGCAGCTTAGCGGGCGCTCCCAGTGACATTCAGTACTTC.

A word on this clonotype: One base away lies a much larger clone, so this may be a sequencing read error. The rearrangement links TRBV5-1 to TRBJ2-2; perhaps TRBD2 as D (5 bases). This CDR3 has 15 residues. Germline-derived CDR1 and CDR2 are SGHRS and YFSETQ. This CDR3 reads CASQTMGSNTGEPFF. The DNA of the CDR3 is TGCGCCAGCCAAACAATGGGGAGCAACACCGGGGAGCCGTTTTTT.

CDR3 region: CASTPGQGLYGYTF. Written as DNA, the CDR3 is TGTGCCAGTACCCCGGGACAGGGGCTATATGGCTACACCTTC. The chain links TRBV6-1 to TRBJ1-2; TRBD1 matches 10 bases. CDR1 is MNHNS and CDR2 is SASEGT in the germline V gene. The V gene end was trimmed by 9 bases and the J gene end by 5 bases; junction bases not matched to a gene: 9. CDR3 length equals 14 residues.

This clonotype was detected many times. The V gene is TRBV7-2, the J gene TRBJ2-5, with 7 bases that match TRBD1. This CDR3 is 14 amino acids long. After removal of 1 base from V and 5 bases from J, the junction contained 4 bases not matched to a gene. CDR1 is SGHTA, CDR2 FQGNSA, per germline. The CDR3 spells CASSLESQGETQYF. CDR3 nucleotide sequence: TGTGCCAGCAGCTTAGAGTCACAGGGGGAGACCCAGTACTTC.

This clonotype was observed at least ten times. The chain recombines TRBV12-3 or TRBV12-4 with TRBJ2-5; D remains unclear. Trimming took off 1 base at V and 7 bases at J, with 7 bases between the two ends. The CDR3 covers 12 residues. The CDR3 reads CASSLGPWTQYF. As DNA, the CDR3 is TGTGCCAGCAGTTTAGGGCCGTGGACCCAGTACTTC.

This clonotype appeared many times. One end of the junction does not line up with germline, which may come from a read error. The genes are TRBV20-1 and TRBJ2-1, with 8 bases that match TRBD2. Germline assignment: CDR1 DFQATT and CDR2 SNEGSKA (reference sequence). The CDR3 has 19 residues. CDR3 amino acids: CSARGETWVSGKSYNGQFF. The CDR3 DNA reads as TGCAGTGCTAGAGGGGAAACTTGGGTTAGCGGGAAGTCCTACAATGGGCAGTTCTTC.

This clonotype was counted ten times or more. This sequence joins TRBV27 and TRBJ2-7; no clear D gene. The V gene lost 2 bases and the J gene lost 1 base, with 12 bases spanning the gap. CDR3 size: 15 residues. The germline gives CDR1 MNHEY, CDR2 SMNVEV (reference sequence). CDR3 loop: CASSLVGSHSYEQYF. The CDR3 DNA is TGTGCCAGCAGTTTAGTGGGATCCCATTCCTACGAGCAGTACTTC.

The CDR3 bases are TGTGCCAGCAGTCGACAGGGGCGACATGGCTACACCTTC. This translates into CASSRQGRHGYTF. The V call is TRBV6-1, the J call TRBJ1-2, with TRBD1 matching 8 bases. Unmatched junction bases numbered 5, after V lost 5 bases and J lost 6 bases. This CDR3 is 13 amino acids long. In germline, CDR1 is MNHNS, CDR2 SASEGT.

CDR3 nucleotide sequence: TGTGCCAGCAGCCATAGGAGTTTGCACACCGGGGAGCTGTTTTTT. Its protein is CASSHRSLHTGELFF. V usage is TRBV11-1 and J usage is TRBJ2-2; D not certain. Looked up from germline, CDR1 is SGHAT and CDR2 is FQDESV (reference sequence). This CDR3 has 15 residues. The V gene lost 5 bases and the J gene lost 3 bases, with 13 bases spanning the gap.

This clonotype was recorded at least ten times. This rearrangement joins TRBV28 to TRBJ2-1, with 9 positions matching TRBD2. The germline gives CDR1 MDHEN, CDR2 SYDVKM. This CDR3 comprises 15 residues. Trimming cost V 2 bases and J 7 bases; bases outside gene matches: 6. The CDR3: CASSLGGRGTNEQFF. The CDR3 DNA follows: TGTGCCAGCAGTTTAGGCGGGAGGGGGACGAATGAGCAGTTCTTC.

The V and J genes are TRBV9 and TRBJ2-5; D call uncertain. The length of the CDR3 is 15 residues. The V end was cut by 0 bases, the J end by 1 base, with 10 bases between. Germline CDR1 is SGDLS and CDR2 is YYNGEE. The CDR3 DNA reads TGTGCCAGCAGCGTAGCTACCCAGCCCCAAGAGACCCAGTACTTC. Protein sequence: CASSVATQPQETQYF.